The 27 T cell receptor beta chains below were found in one sample sequenced in a study of human T cells and chemical hapten exposure. As to time point: pre-sensitization, week 0. Treatment: therapeutic diphenylcyclopropenone sensitization with weekly scalp DPC. TCRdb redid the calling of the RACE reads with MiXCR, one entry per CDR3 protein. The table records roughly 38,000 distinct CDR3 sequences, 9.5% to 15% of them present only once. This specimen consisted of whole blood, obtained in connection with sensitization to the hapten diphenylcyclopropenone (DPC). The source is a woman in her twenties or thirties with alopecia areata. Some clones in this sample may be carry-over from other donors' samples.

This clonotype appeared many times. The chain couples TRBV18 to TRBJ2-5, with D hard to call. The CDR3 is made up of 12 amino acids. The germline V gene encodes CDR1 KGHSH and CDR2 LQKENI. Trimming took 0 bases from V and 3 from J, leaving 2 bases between them. Written as DNA, the CDR3 is TGTGCCAGCTCACCACCGGAAGAGACCCAGTACTTC. This codes for CASSPPEETQYF.

This clonotype has only a few counts. The chain combines TRBV30 with TRBJ2-3, with D possibly called TRBD1 or TRBD2 (5 bases each). Germline lookup yields CDR1 GTSNPN and CDR2 SVGIG (reference sequence). The CDR3 consists of 13 residues. V gave up 0 bases and J gave up 5 bases, with 9 bases separating them. CDR3 in amino acids: CAWSVRERDTQYF. The CDR3 region has the DNA TGTGCCTGGAGTGTCAGGGAGAGAGATACGCAGTATTTT.

This clonotype was seen ten or more times. The chain employs TRBV7-2 and TRBJ2-2; 14 bases line up with TRBD2. V lost 2 bases to trimming and J lost 7 bases; unmatched junction nucleotides: 9. The CDR3 loop spans 18 amino acids. Per the germline V gene, CDR1 is SGHTA and CDR2 is FQGNSA. The CDR3 DNA reads TGTGCCAGCAGCTTAAGGTCGACTAGCGGGAGGGTCCACGGGGAGCTGTTTTTT. As protein: CASSLRSTSGRVHGELFF. The entire variable domain, with the rest obtained from reference TRBV7-2 and TRBJ2-2, is as follows: GAGVSQSPSNKVTEKGKDVELRCDPISGHTALYWYRQSLGQGLEFLIYFQGNSAPDKSGLPSDRFSAERTGGSVSTLTIQRTQQEDSAVYLCASSLRSTSGRVHGELFFGEGSRLTVL.

This clonotype showed up just a few times. The CDR3 DNA reads as TGCAGCGTTTTGGTGCCAATAAGAGATGAGCAGTTCTTC. This encodes CSVLVPIRDEQFF. The V and J genes are TRBV29-1 and TRBJ2-1; no clear D gene. The CDR3 totals 13 residues. Per germline, CDR1 SQVTM and CDR2 ANQGSEA. Trimming removed 5 bases from V and 8 bases from J, with 16 bases in between.

Relative to its sample, this clonotype is medium-sized. The rearrangement joins TRBV11-2 to TRBJ2-6, with D possibly being TRBD1 (7 bases). The CDR3 totals 21 residues. V gave up 5 bases and J gave up 0 bases, with 26 bases separating them. The V gene's germline CDR1 is SGHAT and CDR2 FQNNGV. This CDR3 is CASSQWWATGTFLSGANVLTF. DNA of the CDR3: TGTGCCAGCAGCCAATGGTGGGCGACAGGGACTTTTCTCTCTGGGGCCAACGTCCTGACTTTC.

This clonotype was counted ten times or more. The chain recombines TRBV11-2 with TRBJ2-1, with D possibly matching TRBD2 (6 bases). Germline loops: CDR1 SGHAT, CDR2 FQNNGV. The CDR3 runs 13 residues. Trimming removed 4 bases from V and 9 bases from J, with 13 bases in between. This chain's CDR3 is CASSSDISGEQFF. CDR3 in DNA: TGTGCCAGCAGCTCGGATATTAGCGGTGAGCAGTTCTTC.

The V gene is TRBV28, the J gene TRBJ2-3, with 10 bases fitting TRBD1. The junction had 6 bases not matched to a gene; V was cut back by 5 bases and J by 4 bases. The CDR3 has 15 residues. Germline values: CDR1 MDHEN, CDR2 SYDVKM. CDR3 loop: CASSPGQGLADTQYF. The DNA of the CDR3 is TGTGCCAGCAGTCCGGGACAGGGGCTAGCAGATACGCAGTATTTT.

This clonotype was detected only a few times. This chain connects TRBV29-1 to TRBJ2-5; D uncertain. Germline loops: CDR1 SQVTM, CDR2 ANQGSEA. V was pared by 5 bases and J by 5 bases, with 12 bases between. The CDR3 runs to 12 residues. The CDR3 coding sequence is TGCAGCGTTCAAAGAGATGGGGAGACCCAGTACTTC. Translated: CSVQRDGETQYF.

This clonotype was picked up a small number of times. J is TRBJ2-3 and V is TRBV29-1; D may match TRBD1 or TRBD2 (5 bases each). The germline V gene encodes CDR1 SQVTM and CDR2 ANQGSEA. The CDR3 totals 12 residues. CDR3 bases: TGCAGTCTCGGGACCGGATTTGGTACGCAGTATTTT. Residues: CSLGTGFGTQYF.

Details on this clonotype: A much larger clone differs from this one at a single base, so this may be a read error. The chain has TRBV6-5 and TRBJ1-4, with D possibly being TRBD1 (5 bases). The length of the CDR3 is 14 residues. CDR1 is MNHEY and CDR2 is SVGAGI in the germline V gene. Here the CDR3 DNA reads TGTGCCAGCAGGCTCGGGGCCGGGAATGAAAGACTGTTTTTT. The encoded protein is CASRLGAGNERLFF.

This clonotype turned up a few times. The chain uses TRBV6-4 and TRBJ1-1; D not certain. Trimming stripped 7 bases from V and 5 bases from J, with 8 bases between. The CDR3 is 11 residues long. Germline assignment: CDR1 MRHNA and CDR2 SNTAGT. Here the CDR3 reads CASTRGTEAFF. The CDR3 bases are TGTGCCAGCACTCGGGGAACTGAAGCTTTCTTT.

The rearrangement uses TRBV10-3 and TRBJ2-7; D possibly corresponds to TRBD2 (5 bases). Trimming removed 7 bases at V and 6 bases at J, with 13 bases between. The CDR3 has 12 amino acids. Germline V gene lookup returns CDR1 ENHRY and CDR2 SYGVKD. Written as DNA, the CDR3 is TGTGCCATCACCGAGGGTATTGGCGAGCAGTACTTC. Translating gives CAITEGIGEQYF.

This clonotype occurred many times. This sequence joins TRBV7-9 and TRBJ1-1; D perhaps matches TRBD1 (5 bases). The germline V and J ends were trimmed by 2 bases and 0 bases, with 7 bases remaining between them. The germline V gene has CDR1 SEHNR and CDR2 FQNEAQ (reference sequence). This CDR3 region has 14 residues. In DNA, the CDR3 is TGTGCCAGCAGCTTACCAGGGATGAACACTGAAGCTTTCTTT. It codes for CASSLPGMNTEAFF.

This clonotype appeared many times. The chain couples TRBV7-2 to TRBJ1-2, with 7 bases that match TRBD1. V dropped 1 base and J dropped 6; count of bases not matched to a gene: 5. The germline gives CDR1 SGHTA, CDR2 FQGNSA. This CDR3 is 14 amino acids long. CDR3 DNA sequence: TGTGCCAGCAGCTTAGTGAGGGACAGTAATGGCTACACCTTC. Translating gives CASSLVRDSNGYTF.

In the case of this clonotype: This may arise from a read error, as a much more abundant clone is one base away. CDR3 sequence: CASSPPGGRTTDTQYF. CDR3 nucleotide sequence: TGTGCCAGCTCACCACCAGGCGGGAGAACCACAGATACGCAGTATTTT. V gene TRBV18 combines with J gene TRBJ2-3; 7 bases align to TRBD2. CDR1 is KGHSH, CDR2 LQKENI, per germline. The ends lost 0 bases at V and 2 bases at J; junction bases unmatched: 5. The CDR3 length is 16 residues.

The chain combines TRBV29-1 with TRBJ2-1, with D unresolved. This CDR3 has 12 amino acids. V lost 4 bases and J lost 10, with 14 bases in between. The germline V gene has CDR1 SQVTM and CDR2 ANQGSEA. The CDR3 is CSVVSDLQEQFF. CDR3 nucleotides: TGCAGCGTTGTGAGCGACCTTCAGGAGCAGTTCTTC.

In its sample, this clonotype was seen a few times. The CDR3 DNA is TGTGCCAGCAACAAAGCCTGGGACCCAGATACGCAGTATTTT. Translating gives CASNKAWDPDTQYF. This chain connects TRBV28 to TRBJ2-3, with D perhaps TRBD1 or TRBD2 (5 bases each). The germline gives CDR1 MDHEN, CDR2 SYDVKM. This CDR3 spans 14 amino acids. V lost 7 bases, J lost 4 bases, and 15 bases lay in between.

By its share, this clonotype is medium-sized (0.01 to 0.1%). The V call is TRBV29-1, the J call TRBJ2-7, with 9 bases fitting TRBD1. V lost 7 bases, J lost 0 bases, and 4 bases stayed unmatched. The CDR3 loop spans 13 amino acids. The germline V gene encodes CDR1 SQVTM and CDR2 ANQGSEA. The CDR3, as DNA: TGCAGCGCACAGGGGGCCAACTCCTACGAGCAGTACTTC. Its translation: CSAQGANSYEQYF.

This sequence joins TRBV20-1 and TRBJ1-1, with TRBD1 matching 7 bases. The CDR3 sequence is 15 residues long. V gave up 0 bases and J gave up 11 bases; unmatched junction bases: 15. CDR1 is DFQATT and CDR2 is SNEGSKA in the germline V gene (reference sequence). CDR3 in DNA: TGCAGTGCTAGAGAACCTACACAGGGCCCGGGACAGGCTTTCTTT. It specifies CSAREPTQGPGQAFF.

CDR3 sequence: CASSLRESSYNEQFF. The CDR3 DNA is TGTGCCAGCAGCTTACGGGAGAGCTCCTACAATGAGCAGTTCTTC. The chain recombines TRBV11-2 with TRBJ2-1; possibly TRBD2 for D (6 bases). Germline CDR1 and CDR2: SGHAT and FQNNGV. With 2 bases removed from V and 0 bases from J, the gap between germline ends came to 8 bases. The CDR3 totals 15 residues.

The gene calls are TRBV7-6 and TRBJ2-1; 10 bases are shared with TRBD2. V gave up 3 bases and J gave up 8 bases; unmatched junction bases: 4. CDR3 size: 14 residues. The germline gives CDR1 SGHVS, CDR2 FNYEAQ. The CDR3 here is CASSFPSGSYEQFF. The CDR3 nucleotides are TGTGCCAGCAGCTTTCCTAGCGGGAGTTATGAGCAGTTCTTC.

This clonotype was detected ten times or more. The chain joins TRBV3-1 to TRBJ1-6; no firm D call. CDR1 and CDR2 (germline): LGHDT, YNNKEL (reference sequence). This CDR3 is 16 amino acids long. V was shortened by 4 bases and J by 7 bases, with 17 bases between the two germline ends. CDR3 residues: CASSPILLGGNSPLHF. The CDR3 region has the DNA TGTGCCAGCAGCCCCATTCTATTAGGAGGGAATTCACCCCTCCACTTT.

This clonotype was counted only a few times. V is TRBV18 and J is TRBJ2-1; D might be TRBD1 (5 bases). Trimming took off 0 bases at V and 6 bases at J, with 9 bases between the two ends. Germline CDR1 and CDR2: KGHSH and LQKENI. This CDR3 has 14 amino acids. DNA for the CDR3: TGTGCCAGCTCACCACCAGGGGTCATCAATGAGCAGTTCTTC. This gives the protein CASSPPGVINEQFF.

This clonotype was counted only a few times. V and J are TRBV12-3 or TRBV12-4 and TRBJ1-2, with a tentative D call TRBD1 (6 bases). V was shortened by 6 bases and J by 8 bases, with 16 bases between the two germline ends. There are 13 residues in the CDR3. CDR3 protein: CASRRDIRGGYTF. The CDR3, as DNA: TGTGCCAGCAGACGGGACATTCGAGGAGGCTACACCTTC.

The sample holds many counts of this clonotype. CDR3 in amino acids: CAISDVGPEAFF. The CDR3 DNA follows: TGTGCCATCAGTGACGTCGGGCCTGAAGCTTTCTTT. The chain links TRBV10-3 to TRBJ1-1; D unclear. Germline lookup yields CDR1 ENHRY and CDR2 SYGVKD. Trimming pared 3 bases from V and 6 bases from J, leaving 8 bases between. The CDR3 is 12 residues long.

This rearrangement joins TRBV7-3 to TRBJ2-5; D could derive from TRBD1 or TRBD2 (5 bases each). This CDR3 contains 12 residues. CDR1 SGHTA and CDR2 FQGTGA come from the germline V gene. V was shortened by 3 bases and J by 6 bases, with 8 bases between the two germline ends. CDR3 amino acids: CASSFGGQTQYF. The DNA for the CDR3 is TGTGCCAGCAGCTTTGGGGGTCAGACCCAGTACTTC. The variable domain in full, completed from reference TRBV7-3 and TRBJ2-5, reads GAGVSQTPSNKVTEKGKYVELRCDPISGHTALYWYRQSLGQGPEFLIYFQGTGAADDSGLPNDRFFAVRPEGSVSTLKIQRTERGDSAVYLCASSFGGQTQYFGPGTRLLVL.

This clonotype was counted between two and nine times. The CDR3 sequence is CASSLSSRGSNTQYF. Written as DNA, the CDR3 is TGTGCCAGCAGTTTATCGTCCAGGGGGAGTAATACGCAGTATTTT. The chain links TRBV27 to TRBJ2-3, with 7 bases identical to TRBD1. This CDR3 is 15 amino acids long. V shed 0 bases, J shed 7 bases, and the junction held 7 bases outside the gene matches. From germline, CDR1 is MNHEY and CDR2 SMNVEV (reference sequence).